This T cell receptor (beta chain) was sequenced in a study of CD8 T cells in Susac syndrome. About this clonotype: What it binds is unknown.

Germline CDR1 PRHDT, CDR2 FYEKMQ (reference sequence). Germline trimming cut 3 bases from V and 8 bases from J; bases unmatched to any gene: 7. This CDR3 has 16 residues. The sequenced target, TCR beta, came from blood CD8+ and CD4+ T cells. Regarding the study as a whole: Only a relatively small number of individuals were included in the TCR sequencing and HLA analysis.

RNA amounts of roughly 0.45 to 1 ug underwent reverse transcription with random hexamers. TCRdb ran MiXCR on the immunoSEQ multiplex PCR reads and lists one entry per CDR3 protein. The sample has about 180,000 distinct CDR3 sequences; 85% to 95% are singletons. This chain connects TRBV13 to TRBJ2-1; TRBD2 aligns across 13 bases. The clonotype was recovered from a human donor with multiple sclerosis. Sequencing input: CD8+ T cells from PBMCs. CDR3 sequence: CASSFALGLAGDEQFF. The CDR3 nucleotides are TGTGCCAGCAGCTTCGCGCTCGGACTAGCGGGAGATGAGCAGTTCTTC. Full variable domain (missing parts from reference TRBV13 and TRBJ2-1): AAGVIQSPRHLIKEKRETATLKCYPIPRHDTVYWYQQGPGQDPQFLISFYEKMQSDKGSIPDRFSAQQFSDYHSELNMSSLELGDSALYFCASSFALGLAGDEQFFGPGTRLTVL.